The 30 T cell receptor beta chains below were found in one sample sequenced in a study of naive and memory T cell subsets. An oligonucleotide containing a UMI was ligated to the 3' end of TCR cDNA. Amplification of ligated cDNA took four PCR rounds with SP2 and nested alpha and beta constant primers. TCRdb passed the 5' RACE reads through MiXCR, listing each CDR3 protein once. The sample includes some 60,000 distinct CDR3 sequences, more than 6.5% of them seen just once. The source of these receptors is a female donor in good health.

The sample holds many counts of this clonotype. The J gene is TRBJ2-7, the V gene TRBV6-5; 10 bases fit TRBD1. V dropped 0 bases and J dropped 2; count of bases not matched to a gene: 7. The CDR3 totals 17 residues. Germline CDR1 reads MNHEY; CDR2 reads SVGAGI. The CDR3 nucleotides are TGTGCCAGCAGTTACTCCGGGACCGGGACAGGGGCCTACGAGCAGTACTTC. Its protein is CASSYSGTGTGAYEQYF.

V gene TRBV28 combines with J gene TRBJ2-1; D is perhaps TRBD2 (5 bases). CDR1 is MDHEN, CDR2 SYDVKM, per germline. V was shortened by 6 bases and J by 4 bases, with 7 bases between the two germline ends. CDR3 length equals 12 residues. The CDR3 bases are TGTGCCAGCAGGGAGCGGTACAATGAGCAGTTCTTC. Translation: CASRERYNEQFF.

This clonotype was recorded at least ten times. The chain combines TRBV6-5 with TRBJ1-6, with 10 bases aligning to TRBD1. V was pared by 5 bases and J by 7 bases, with 8 bases of the junction left unmatched. Per the germline V gene, CDR1 is MNHEY and CDR2 is SVGAGI. The CDR3 has 16 amino acids. The CDR3 loop reads CASSRQGALMNSPLHF. The CDR3 region has the DNA TGTGCCAGCAGTCGACAGGGGGCATTGATGAATTCACCCCTCCACTTT.

This clonotype has more than one count but fewer than ten. V gene TRBV29-1 combines with J gene TRBJ1-2; D is perhaps TRBD1 (5 bases). Germline loops: CDR1 SQVTM, CDR2 ANQGSEA. V lost 3 bases and J lost 3, with 14 bases in between. The CDR3 is made up of 14 amino acids. CDR3: CSVDPGQGYYGYTF. The CDR3, as DNA: TGCAGCGTTGACCCTGGTCAGGGTTACTATGGCTACACCTTC.

In this sample, this clonotype turned up many times. The J gene is TRBJ1-1, the V gene TRBV7-3, with D hard to call. Trimming removed 5 bases at V and 1 base at J, with 8 bases between. The CDR3 totals 13 residues. Looked up from germline, CDR1 is SGHTA and CDR2 is FQGTGA. CDR3 nucleotides: TGTGCCAGCAGCCTCTTTAAGAACACTGAAGCTTTCTTT. Translation: CASSLFKNTEAFF.

The chain combines TRBV2 with TRBJ2-1; D not certain. CDR1 and CDR2 from the germline V gene are SNHLY and FYNNEI. V was trimmed by 3 bases and J by 7 bases, leaving 4 bases between them. There are 11 residues in the CDR3. The CDR3 sequence is CASSERNEQFF. The CDR3 DNA reads as TGTGCCAGCAGTGAGCGGAATGAGCAGTTCTTC.

The chain links TRBV5-4 to TRBJ2-1; 8 bases agree with TRBD2. This CDR3 has 17 residues. Germline CDR1 and CDR2: SGHNT and YYREEE (reference sequence). V was clipped by 0 bases and J by 1 base; unmatched bases: 6. Written as DNA, the CDR3 is TGTGCCAGCAGCTTGGCCGGGGGGGGGATATCCTACAATGAGCAGTTCTTC. It is translated as CASSLAGGGISYNEQFF.

This sequence joins TRBV7-3 and TRBJ2-3; D ambiguous. CDR1 is SGHTA, CDR2 FQGTGA, per germline. This CDR3 is 15 amino acids long. Trimming took 7 bases from V and 1 from J, leaving 15 bases between them. CDR3 nucleotides: TGTGCCAGCACCATTTCCGGAGATCGCACAGATACGCAGTATTTT. Residues: CASTISGDRTDTQYF.

This clonotype appeared a few times. The V gene is TRBV6-6, the J gene TRBJ1-5, with TRBD1 as a possible D gene (6 bases). Per the germline V gene, CDR1 is MNHNY and CDR2 is SVGAGI (reference sequence). The CDR3 extends over 15 amino acids. Trimming left V 2 bases short and J 4 bases short, with 12 bases between. CDR3 DNA sequence: TGTGCCAGCAGTTACAATCAGGGGTTTAATCAGCCCCAGCATTTT. It encodes CASSYNQGFNQPQHF.

CDR3 sequence (DNA): TGTGCCAGCAGCCGCGCCGTAACTAGCGGGAGGATTGATACGCAGTATTTT. This codes for CASSRAVTSGRIDTQYF. V is TRBV28 and J is TRBJ2-3; 12 positions match TRBD2. Trimming took 6 bases from V and 6 from J; bases not matched to a gene: 13. CDR1 MDHEN and CDR2 SYDVKM come from the germline V gene. CDR3 length: 17 amino acids.

The J gene is TRBJ1-1, the V gene TRBV5-6; TRBD1 might be the D (6 bases). V dropped 3 bases and J dropped 7 bases, with 16 bases sitting between them. CDR1 and CDR2 from the germline V gene are SGHDT and YYEEEE. CDR3 length: 14 amino acids. For the CDR3, the DNA is TGTGCCAGCAGCTCCGGGGGACACTATATTGAAGCTTTCTTT. This codes for CASSSGGHYIEAFF.

This clonotype was observed many times. The gene calls are TRBV6-5 and TRBJ1-4; the D is unclear. The V gene lost 2 bases and the J gene lost 7 bases, with 8 bases spanning the gap. CDR1 and CDR2 (germline): MNHEY, SVGAGI. This CDR3 is 13 amino acids long. This CDR3 is CASSYVRGEKLFF. Here the CDR3 DNA reads TGTGCCAGCAGTTACGTCCGAGGTGAAAAACTGTTTTTT.

This clonotype was counted between two and nine times. This chain uses TRBV10-2 with TRBJ2-3; TRBD2 might be the D (6 bases). V lost 0 bases and J lost 3, with 10 bases in between. The CDR3 runs to 15 residues. CDR1 is WSHSY, CDR2 SAAADI, per germline. The CDR3 region is CASSESEGITDTQYF. The CDR3 DNA is TGCGCCAGCAGTGAGTCGGAGGGTATTACAGATACGCAGTATTTT.

The rearrangement links TRBV28 to TRBJ2-7; D not certain. This CDR3 is built from 12 residues. The V end was cut by 8 bases, the J end by 6 bases, with 14 bases between. Germline-derived CDR1 and CDR2 are MDHEN and SYDVKM. The CDR3 spells CASGPPSREQYF. The CDR3 region has the DNA TGTGCCAGCGGACCCCCGTCGCGCGAGCAGTACTTC. The complete variable domain, with remaining parts taken from reference TRBV28 and TRBJ2-7, reads DVKVTQSSRYLVKRTGEKVFLECVQDMDHENMFWYRQDPGLGLRLIYFSYDVKMKEKGDIPEGYSVSREKKERFSLILESASTNQTSMYLCASGPPSREQYFGPGTRLTVT.

This clonotype was counted at least ten times. The V gene is TRBV12-5, the J gene TRBJ1-1, with D unresolved. The CDR3 has 14 amino acids. Per the germline V gene, CDR1 is LGHNT and CDR2 is FRNRAP. With 4 bases removed from V and 3 bases from J, the gap between germline ends came to 12 bases. The CDR3 DNA reads as TGTGCTAGTGGTTCAAGTGGGTGGGACACTGAAGCTTTCTTT. It translates to CASGSSGWDTEAFF.

This rearrangement joins TRBV6-1 to TRBJ1-2, with D maybe TRBD1 (5 bases). The germline V and J ends were trimmed by 2 bases and 7 bases, with 20 bases remaining between them. Germline V CDR1 and CDR2: MNHNS, SASEGT. The CDR3 consists of 16 residues. The CDR3 sequence is CASSENWGIVESGYTF. The CDR3, as DNA: TGTGCCAGCAGTGAAAATTGGGGGATTGTGGAGAGTGGCTACACCTTC.

This clonotype was recorded at least ten times. This sequence joins TRBV6-1 and TRBJ2-1; 8 nucleotides line up with TRBD1. This CDR3 comprises 15 residues. The J segment lost 3 bases and the V segment lost 7 bases, leaving 8 bases of the junction unmatched. The germline V gene has CDR1 MNHNS and CDR2 SASEGT. The CDR3 here is CASTTDREIYNEQFF. CDR3 in DNA: TGTGCCAGCACCACGGACAGGGAGATCTACAATGAGCAGTTCTTC.

In its sample, this clonotype was seen many times. CDR3 protein: CSVEGGIGGAGGYNEQFF. CDR3 in DNA: TGCAGCGTTGAAGGAGGAATCGGAGGGGCAGGGGGTTACAATGAGCAGTTCTTC. The V gene is TRBV29-1, the J gene TRBJ2-1; D may be TRBD1 (7 bases). V gave up 1 base and J gave up 4 bases, with 23 bases separating them. CDR1 is SQVTM and CDR2 is ANQGSEA in the germline V gene. The CDR3 runs to 18 residues.

This clonotype was seen a few times. The V and J genes are TRBV3-1 and TRBJ2-7, with D tentatively TRBD2 (5 bases). From germline, CDR1 is LGHDT and CDR2 YNNKEL (reference sequence). The CDR3 spans 14 residues. V was clipped by 4 bases and J by 7 bases, with 17 bases between them. Here the CDR3 DNA reads TGTGCCAGCAGCCCCCGTTCAGGTTCGGGGGAGCAGTACTTC. Its protein is CASSPRSGSGEQYF.

The table lists this clonotype with a few counts. The CDR3 DNA sequence: TGCGCCAGCAGCCTGGACGGCAGATCAAATCAGCCCCAGCATTTT. Its translation is CASSLDGRSNQPQHF. V and J are TRBV5-1 and TRBJ1-5, with D unclear. The germline CDR1 and CDR2 sequences are SGHRS and YFSETQ. This CDR3 has 15 amino acids. Trimming cost V 4 bases and J 4 bases, with 15 bases left between them.

V is TRBV5-1 and J is TRBJ1-1; D not certain. CDR3 length: 13 amino acids. Germline assignment: CDR1 SGHRS and CDR2 YFSETQ. The V and J ends lost 4 bases and 5 bases respectively, with 12 bases between them. CDR3 residues: CASSLQEGTEAFF. Written as DNA, the CDR3 is TGCGCCAGCAGCCTCCAGGAGGGTACTGAAGCTTTCTTT.

The sample holds a few counts of this clonotype. The CDR3 loop is CSVLPGLVNEQFF. DNA of the CDR3: TGCAGCGTTCTCCCCGGACTAGTTAATGAGCAGTTCTTC. J is TRBJ2-1 and V is TRBV29-1, with 7 bases lining up with TRBD2. The germline gives CDR1 SQVTM, CDR2 ANQGSEA. The length of the CDR3 is 13 residues. Unmatched junction bases numbered 8, after V lost 5 bases and J lost 7 bases.

This sequence joins TRBV5-1 and TRBJ1-4; TRBD1 aligns across 10 bases. Trimming took 0 bases from V and 6 from J; bases not matched to a gene: 2. CDR3 length equals 15 residues. Germline assignment: CDR1 SGHRS and CDR2 YFSETQ. CDR3 amino acids: CASSLEGTGDEKLFF. In nucleotides, the CDR3 is TGCGCCAGCAGCTTGGAGGGGACAGGGGATGAAAAACTGTTTTTT.

The chain is built from TRBV30 and TRBJ2-1; 7 bases are shared with TRBD1. The CDR3 sequence is 15 residues long. The germline V gene has CDR1 GTSNPN and CDR2 SVGIG (reference sequence). J lost 3 bases, V lost 8 bases, and 13 bases had no gene match. The CDR3 nucleotides read TGTGCCGCGATCGTAAACAGGGGAGTCTACAATGAGCAGTTCTTC. Translating gives CAAIVNRGVYNEQFF.

This clonotype showed up many times. V and J are TRBV6-6 and TRBJ1-1, with D perhaps matching TRBD1 (5 bases). The V gene lost 5 bases and the J gene lost 3 bases, with 7 bases spanning the gap. Germline lookup yields CDR1 MNHNY and CDR2 SVGAGI (reference sequence). The CDR3 covers 12 residues. CDR3 sequence reads: CASSKGDTEAFF. In nucleotides, the CDR3 is TGTGCCAGCAGTAAAGGGGACACTGAAGCTTTCTTT.

Many counts were recorded for this clonotype. The chain joins TRBV20-1 to TRBJ2-1, with 8 bases fitting TRBD2. The V gene end was trimmed by 1 base and the J gene end by 5 bases; junction bases not matched to a gene: 4. The CDR3 totals 14 residues. Germline V CDR1 and CDR2: DFQATT, SNEGSKA (reference sequence). The CDR3 nucleotides are TGCAGTGCTAGAGTTTGGACTAGCAACAATGAGCAGTTCTTC. As protein: CSARVWTSNNEQFF.

This chain joins TRBV20-1 and TRBJ2-3; tentative D call: TRBD1 (6 bases). This CDR3 is 14 amino acids long. CDR1 is DFQATT, CDR2 SNEGSKA, per germline (reference sequence). Trimming took off 5 bases at V and 2 bases at J, with 14 bases between the two ends. The CDR3 region has the DNA TGCAGTGCTGCCGGGACAAAGTACACAGATACGCAGTATTTT. Encoded protein: CSAAGTKYTDTQYF.

The chain is built from TRBV29-1 and TRBJ2-3; D is unclear. This CDR3 contains 12 residues. Germline loops: CDR1 SQVTM, CDR2 ANQGSEA. V shed 3 bases and J shed 5 bases, with 9 bases lying between them. CDR3 nucleotides: TGCAGCGTTGATCCCTTTCTAGATACGCAGTATTTT. It encodes CSVDPFLDTQYF.

A few counts support this clonotype. The V gene is TRBV5-1, the J gene TRBJ2-4, with a weak D call TRBD1 (6 bases). Trimming took off 4 bases at V and 7 bases at J, with 12 bases between the two ends. The CDR3 extends over 13 amino acids. The germline gives CDR1 SGHRS, CDR2 YFSETQ. Here the CDR3 DNA reads TGCGCCAGCAGCCAAACAGGGTTGAACATTCAGTACTTC. Protein product: CASSQTGLNIQYF.

The rearrangement links TRBV7-3 to TRBJ2-2; 13 nucleotides match TRBD2. The CDR3 has 19 amino acids. The ends lost 5 bases at V and 0 bases at J; junction bases unmatched: 9. Germline CDR1 reads SGHTA; CDR2 reads FQGTGA. The CDR3 loop is CASSPGTSGTCPNTGELFF. The CDR3 region has the DNA TGTGCCAGCAGCCCCGGGACTAGCGGGACCTGCCCGAACACCGGGGAGCTGTTTTTT.